This T cell receptor beta chain is drawn from a study of cytomegalovirus exposure and HLA in healthy donors. The wider study: The 500 to 850 first-cohort repertoires and the 95 to 150 validation repertoires shared the same platform, a later analysis reported.

Comments on this clone: Its specificity is not known.

Using immunoSEQ multiplex PCR, the repertoire was profiled, and TCRdb retains in-frame clones only, with some absent. Of about 140,000 clones listed, 91% are singletons. Findings of the study overall: Most TCR sequences were seen very rarely across donors, but some public TCRs occurred in many. TCR clusters originating in the first cohort tended to co-occur in the 120 validation repertoires, according to a later analysis. 150 or so TCR beta chains were listed as cytomegalovirus-associated.

V was clipped by 0 bases and J by 3 bases; unmatched bases: 4. This CDR3 is 16 amino acids long. Germline CDR1 reads MGHRA; CDR2 reads YSYEKL. The V call is TRBV4-1, the J call TRBJ2-2; 7 nucleotides match TRBD1. The sample comprised PBMCs. The receptor was isolated from a man aged 18 to 30 in good health and CMV-seronegative. For the CDR3, the DNA is TGCGCCAGCAGCCAAGAATCGACAGGGTACACCGGGGAGCTGTTTTTT. Translating it yields CASSQESTGYTGELFF.